These T cell receptor beta chains were read from a single sample in a study of blood T cell repertoires in COVID-19. Profiling relied on immunoSEQ multiplex PCR, and the TCRdb table lists in-frame clones only, not all of them. The table lists hundreds of thousands of clones, 80% to 90% of them singletons. Sequencing was done on a sample of PBMCs or T cells enriched from blood (not recorded which). The receptors derive from a man in his forties or fifties who had recovered from COVID-19. Each CDR3 is given with its conserved first and last residue. Fields, in order: V gene, J gene, D gene, CDR3 length, CDR3 protein. A D gene is named only where the DNA matches it firmly.

TRBV27	TRBJ1-1	TRBD1	14	CASSWGQMNTEAFF
TRBV6-2/TRBV6-3	TRBJ2-7	TRBD2	16	CASSFSSAGAGDEQYF
TRBV7-2	TRBJ2-1	TRBD1	15	CASSLGDRDYNEQFF
TRBV7-9	TRBJ2-1	.	13	CASSLNEYNEQFF
TRBV5-5	TRBJ2-6	.	15	CASSKTGTGANVLTF
TRBV19	TRBJ1-5	TRBD1	15	CASSLTGVANQPQHF
TRBV14	TRBJ2-1	.	15	CASSGQVRSYNEQFF
TRBV7-9	TRBJ2-3	TRBD2	16	CASSLGLAGGGDTQYF
TRBV18	TRBJ1-3	.	15	CASSPREHSGNTIYF
TRBV2	TRBJ1-2	.	15	CASSELLQGYGGYTF
TRBV9	TRBJ2-3	.	14	CASSPPTNILTQYF
TRBV7-2	TRBJ2-7	TRBD2	18	CASRGEGRQERQTYEQYF
TRBV7-8	TRBJ1-1	.	13	CASSRLSGTWAFF
TRBV10-3	TRBJ2-7	.	13	CAIAKDRSYEQYF
TRBV5-4	TRBJ2-1	TRBD1	14	CASSRTGDYNEQFF
TRBV28	TRBJ2-3	TRBD2	15	CASSTVAGGRNTQYF
TRBV6-5	TRBJ1-1	TRBD1	13	CASSSGQGTEAFF
TRBV6-5	TRBJ1-1	.	15	CASRQGAGVGTEAFF
TRBV19	TRBJ2-7	TRBD2	14	CASSVVAGAYEQYF
TRBV7-2	TRBJ2-7	TRBD1	14	CASSRGTGWSEQYF
TRBV6-1	TRBJ2-3	.	14	CASSEIRVGDTQYF
TRBV5-1	TRBJ2-7	TRBD2	15	CASSLPGRRSLQQYF
TRBV11-3	TRBJ2-5	TRBD2	16	CASSLYGGASRETQYF
TRBV2	TRBJ1-4	.	14	CASSWAATNEKLFF